This T cell receptor beta chain was sequenced during a study of blood T cells in healthy people across ages. Study findings and constraints: Naive and antigen-experienced cells could not be conclusively compared, given unsorted PBMCs.

Trimming cost V 7 bases and J 0 bases; bases outside gene matches: 18. The CDR3 is 20 residues long. The second PCR ran about 6 to 12 cycles with a sample-barcoded 5' primer and J-beta primers. MiXCR, run by TCRdb on the 5' RACE reads, gives a single entry per CDR3 protein. The sample includes approximately 1,100,000 distinct CDR3 sequences, under 55% of them seen just once. As for this clonotype: Its antigen is still unknown.

This clonotype was obtained from a woman aged 60-70 years in good health. Source material: blood. V is TRBV12-3 or TRBV12-4 and J is TRBJ2-2, with 9 bases matching TRBD2. In DNA, the CDR3 is TGTGCCAGCACCTTACCACCGACTAGCGGAAGAGTCGCGAACACCGGGGAGCTGTTTTTT. The encoded protein is CASTLPPTSGRVANTGELFF.